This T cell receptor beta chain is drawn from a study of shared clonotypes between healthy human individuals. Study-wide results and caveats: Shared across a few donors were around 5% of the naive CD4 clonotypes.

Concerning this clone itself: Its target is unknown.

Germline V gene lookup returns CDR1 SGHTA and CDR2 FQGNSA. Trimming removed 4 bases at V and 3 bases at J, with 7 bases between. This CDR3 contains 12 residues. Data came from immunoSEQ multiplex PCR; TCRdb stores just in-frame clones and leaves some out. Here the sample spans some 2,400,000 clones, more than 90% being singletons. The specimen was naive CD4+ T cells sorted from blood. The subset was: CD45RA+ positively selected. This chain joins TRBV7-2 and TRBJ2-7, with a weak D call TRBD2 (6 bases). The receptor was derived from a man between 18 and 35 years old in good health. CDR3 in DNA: TGTGCCAGCAGCTGGGACTTCTACGAGCAGTACTTC. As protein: CASSWDFYEQYF.